The 20 T cell receptor beta chains reported below all come from one sample, sequenced in a study of blood T cell repertoires in COVID-19 (dated by TCRdb to about 2020). The library was obtained by the immunoSEQ multiplex PCR assay. This immuneACCESS table, as held by TCRdb, lists in-frame sequences with V and J called but not all clones. Of the missing ones, under half trace to an unresolved V gene in checked studies; the others have no known cause. Across this sample there are about 240,000 clones, with roughly 90% seen only once. The ten largest clones capture around 7.8% of the sample. The material sequenced was peripheral blood. The source of these receptors is a man in his sixties who had recovered from COVID-19.

V usage is TRBV5-4 and J usage is TRBJ1-1; D is ambiguous. Germline V CDR1 and CDR2: SGHNT, YYREEE (reference sequence). V lost 4 bases to trimming and J lost 2 bases, with 18 bases between them. The CDR3 runs 16 residues. CDR3 loop: CASSLAGRALNTEAFF. CDR3 coding DNA: TGTGCCAGCAGCCTAGCGGGGAGGGCCCTCAACACTGAAGCTTTCTTT.

The genes are TRBV5-1 and TRBJ1-1; D remains ambiguous. The CDR3 sequence is 15 residues long. Germline V gives CDR1 SGHRS, CDR2 YFSETQ. The V end was cut by 0 bases, the J end by 0 bases, with 9 bases between. The chain's CDR3 is CASSLDGRVNTEAFF. CDR3 nucleotides: TGCGCCAGCAGCTTGGACGGGAGGGTGAACACTGAAGCTTTCTTT.

The rearrangement links TRBV6-6 to TRBJ1-2; D is possibly TRBD1 (6 bases). CDR1 is MNHNY, CDR2 SVGAGI, per germline (reference sequence). With 4 bases removed from V and 8 bases from J, the gap between germline ends came to 11 bases. The CDR3 is 12 residues long. The CDR3 DNA follows: TGTGCCAGCAGTTCCCCAGGGGTCGGCTACACCTTC. Translating it yields CASSSPGVGYTF.

This chain connects TRBV19 to TRBJ1-6; 9 bases match TRBD1. The CDR3 runs 14 residues. The ends lost 6 bases at V and 10 bases at J; junction bases unmatched: 7. Per the germline V gene, CDR1 is LNHDA and CDR2 is SQIVND (reference sequence). This CDR3 is CASSIDRGESPLHF. In DNA form, the CDR3 reads TGTGCCAGTAGCATCGACAGGGGGGAGTCACCCCTCCACTTT. Looking up the rest from reference TRBV19 and TRBJ1-6 gives the full variable domain: DGGITQSPKYLFRKEGQNVTLSCEQNLNHDAMYWYRQDPGQGLRLIYYSQIVNDFQKGDIAEGYSVSREKKESFPLTVTSAQKNPTAFYLCASSIDRGESPLHFGNGTRLTVT.

The chain couples TRBV27 to TRBJ2-2; D is uncertain. CDR3 length: 12 residues. Germline V gene lookup returns CDR1 MNHEY and CDR2 SMNVEV (reference sequence). V was cut by 4 bases and J by 7 bases, with 7 bases left in between. CDR3 DNA sequence: TGTGCCAGCAGTTCCCGGTACGGGGAGCTGTTTTTT. Its protein is CASSSRYGELFF.

This clone was recorded only once. This chain joins TRBV2 and TRBJ2-6, with 8 positions matching TRBD1. Germline CDR1 and CDR2: SNHLY and FYNNEI. The V and J ends lost 4 bases and 0 bases, in that order; junction bases with no gene match: 8. This CDR3 spans 18 amino acids. CDR3 sequence reads: CASSGGTGQHSGANVLTF. In DNA, the CDR3 is TGTGCCAGCAGTGGAGGGACAGGCCAACACTCTGGGGCCAACGTCCTGACTTTC.

The V and J genes are TRBV27 and TRBJ2-1, with 15 nucleotides matching TRBD2. Germline-derived CDR1 and CDR2 are MNHEY and SMNVEV (reference sequence). The length of the CDR3 is 15 residues. Germline trimming cut 5 bases from V and 10 bases from J; bases unmatched to any gene: 6. The CDR3 coding sequence is TGTGCCAGCAGTGGACTAGCGGGGGGGCCGGTCGAGCAGTTCTTC. Translated: CASSGLAGGPVEQFF.

The V and J genes are TRBV19 and TRBJ1-1, with a weak D call TRBD1 (5 bases). The ends were cut back, 2 bases at V and 1 base at J, with 8 bases in the middle. The CDR3 extends over 14 amino acids. CDR1 is LNHDA, CDR2 SQIVND, per germline (reference sequence). CDR3 sequence: CASSIQGGNTEAFF. The CDR3 coding sequence is TGTGCCAGTAGTATACAGGGAGGGAACACTGAAGCTTTCTTT.

A note on this clone: Other DNA sequences in this specimen translate into the identical CDR3. The rearrangement joins TRBV6-2 or TRBV6-3 to TRBJ1-2; TRBD1 aligns across 8 bases. The CDR3 is made up of 14 amino acids. V shed 2 bases and J 2 bases; nucleotides not matched to a gene: 1. Germline assignment: CDR1 MNHEY and CDR2 SVGEGT. The CDR3 sequence is CASSYRTGNYGYTF. CDR3 in DNA: TGTGCCAGCAGTTACAGGACAGGGAACTATGGCTACACCTTC.

This chain connects TRBV27 to TRBJ2-4; D unclear. Trimming left V 5 bases short and J 4 bases short, with 9 bases between. The CDR3 is 13 amino acids. CDR1 is MNHEY, CDR2 SMNVEV, per germline (reference sequence). CDR3 nucleotide sequence: TGTGCCAGCAGTCCAGTCCCAAAAAACATTCAGTACTTC. Encoded protein: CASSPVPKNIQYF.

J is TRBJ2-2 and V is TRBV7-6; D is perhaps TRBD2 (6 bases). The CDR3 is 17 residues long. Per the germline V gene, CDR1 is SGHVS and CDR2 is FNYEAQ. V shed 1 base and J shed 4 bases, with 16 bases lying between them. The CDR3 reads CASSLGRASALTGELFF. Here the CDR3 DNA reads TGTGCCAGCAGCTTAGGCAGGGCTAGCGCCCTCACCGGGGAGCTGTTTTTT.

This chain uses TRBV30 with TRBJ1-1; 7 bases fit TRBD1. The CDR3 is made up of 15 amino acids. Losses at the gene ends were 2 bases for V and 1 base for J; bases not matched to a gene: 7. Germline-derived CDR1 and CDR2 are GTSNPN and SVGIG (reference sequence). The CDR3 sequence is CAWSTHRGGNTEAFF. In DNA, the CDR3 is TGTGCCTGGAGTACGCACAGGGGTGGGAACACTGAAGCTTTCTTT.

The chain recombines TRBV10-3 with TRBJ2-3, with 9 positions matching TRBD2. The germline CDR1 and CDR2 sequences are ENHRY and SYGVKD. This CDR3 spans 14 amino acids. V was clipped by 5 bases and J by 1 base; unmatched bases: 1. The CDR3 sequence: CAISLAGGTDTQYF. The CDR3 nucleotides are TGTGCCATCAGTTTAGCGGGGGGCACAGATACGCAGTATTTT.

The rearrangement joins TRBV6-5 to TRBJ1-2; TRBD1 matches at 7 bases. In germline, CDR1 is MNHEY, CDR2 SVGAGI. The ends lost 4 bases at V and 6 bases at J; junction bases unmatched: 11. The CDR3 loop spans 15 amino acids. The CDR3 bases are TGTGCCAGCAGTTCCCAGGACAGGTTCGGAGATGGCTACACCTTC. It yields the protein CASSSQDRFGDGYTF.

The chain uses TRBV5-1 and TRBJ2-5; 10 bases match TRBD2. This CDR3 contains 15 residues. V lost 1 base, J lost 5 bases, and 5 bases stayed unmatched. From germline, CDR1 is SGHRS and CDR2 YFSETQ. The CDR3 DNA is TGCGCCAGCAGCTTGCCTAGCGGGGGAACGGAGACCCAGTACTTC. Translation: CASSLPSGGTETQYF.

The sample holds a few counts of this clone. This chain joins TRBV3-1 (or the pseudogene TRBV3-2) and TRBJ2-3; TRBD2 matches 9 bases. There are 16 residues in the CDR3. V lost 2 bases to trimming and J lost 3 bases; unmatched junction nucleotides: 6. Germline V gene lookup returns CDR1 LGHDT and CDR2 YNNKEL (reference sequence). CDR3 sequence: CASSQTTAGGTDTQYF. In nucleotides, the CDR3 is TGTGCCAGCAGCCAAACGACGGCGGGGGGGACAGATACGCAGTATTTT.

This chain joins TRBV24-1 and TRBJ2-2, with D possibly being TRBD1 (5 bases). V lost 0 bases, J lost 1 base, and 8 bases lay in between. The CDR3 runs 16 residues. The germline V gene encodes CDR1 KGHDR and CDR2 SFDVKD. The CDR3: CATSDLGQGNTGELFF. DNA for the CDR3: TGTGCCACCAGTGATTTGGGGCAGGGGAACACCGGGGAGCTGTTTTTT.

The rearrangement uses TRBV6-1 and TRBJ1-2; TRBD1 is a possible D gene (5 bases). V shed 3 bases and J shed 4 bases, with 12 bases lying between them. Germline V CDR1 and CDR2: MNHNS, SASEGT. The CDR3 spans 14 residues. The CDR3 DNA sequence: TGTGCCAGCAGTGAGGTGGGGCAGGGCTATGGCTACACCTTC. This encodes CASSEVGQGYGYTF.

This sequence joins TRBV19 and TRBJ1-3, with D unresolved. V lost 5 bases, J lost 0 bases, and 14 bases lay in between. Germline values: CDR1 LNHDA, CDR2 SQIVND (reference sequence). The CDR3 contains 16 residues. The CDR3 loop reads CASSRSGPRSGNTIYF. In DNA form, the CDR3 reads TGTGCCAGTAGTCGAAGCGGGCCCCGCTCTGGAAACACCATATATTTT. The entire variable domain, with the rest obtained from reference TRBV19 and TRBJ1-3, is as follows: DGGITQSPKYLFRKEGQNVTLSCEQNLNHDAMYWYRQDPGQGLRLIYYSQIVNDFQKGDIAEGYSVSREKKESFPLTVTSAQKNPTAFYLCASSRSGPRSGNTIYFGEGSWLTVV.

The V call is TRBV6-6, the J call TRBJ2-5; weak D call: TRBD1 (5 bases). The germline V gene encodes CDR1 MNHNY and CDR2 SVGAGI (reference sequence). Trimming took off 5 bases at V and 2 bases at J, with 15 bases between the two ends. The length of the CDR3 is 15 residues. The CDR3 nucleotides read TGTGCCAGCAGTCGGTTAGGGGCCAAACAAGAGACCCAGTACTTC. Its protein is CASSRLGAKQETQYF.